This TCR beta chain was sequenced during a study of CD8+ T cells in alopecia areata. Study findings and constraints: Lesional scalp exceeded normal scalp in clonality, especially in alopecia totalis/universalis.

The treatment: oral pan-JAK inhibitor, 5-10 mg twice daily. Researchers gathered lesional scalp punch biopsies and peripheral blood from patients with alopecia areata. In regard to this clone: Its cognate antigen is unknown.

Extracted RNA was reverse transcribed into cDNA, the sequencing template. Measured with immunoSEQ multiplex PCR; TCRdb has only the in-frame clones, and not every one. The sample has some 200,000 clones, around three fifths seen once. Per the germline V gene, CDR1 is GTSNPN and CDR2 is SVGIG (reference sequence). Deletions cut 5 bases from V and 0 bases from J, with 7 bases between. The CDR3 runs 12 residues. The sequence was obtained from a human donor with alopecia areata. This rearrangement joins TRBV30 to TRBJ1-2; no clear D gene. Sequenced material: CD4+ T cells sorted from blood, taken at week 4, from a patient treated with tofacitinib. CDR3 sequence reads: CAWGRANYGYTF. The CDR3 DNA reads TGTGCCTGGGGCAGAGCTAACTATGGCTACACCTTC.